This section outlines one TCR beta chain sequence together with its context. As processed by the authors: Cell counts per sample came from amplifying reference gene primers. TCRdb's copy holds only in-frame clones and misses some; the assay was immunoSEQ multiplex PCR. V, J and clone size were drawn from that table, and D and trimming were deduced from the DNA. The table records about 97,000 clones, 70% to 90% of them present only once. The sample comes from a study of blood T cell repertoires in COVID-19. V was shortened by 1 base and J by 1 base, with 8 bases between the two germline ends. The CDR3 contains 14 residues. Germline V gene data show CDR1 as LNHDA and CDR2 as SQIVND (reference sequence).

This clonotype was obtained from a human donor in a cohort sampled during active COVID-19. The rearrangement uses TRBV19 and TRBJ2-7; D unclear. Sequenced sample: peripheral blood. The CDR3 region has the DNA TGTGCCAGTAGTATAGCTTACAATTCCTACGAGCAGTACTTC. Encoded protein: CASSIAYNSYEQYF.